These 30 T cell receptor beta chains share one sample of origin, sequenced in a study of cytomegalovirus exposure and HLA in healthy donors. With 60 Vbeta and 13 Jbeta primers, the PCR was carried out. Only in-frame clones appear in the TCRdb table, and some are missing; sequencing was by immunoSEQ multiplex PCR. There are about 140,000 clones in the sample; about a tenth occur only once, and around 1.9% lies in the top ten. The sample was PBMCs. The receptors derive from a male donor in good health and CMV-seronegative.

This chain links TRBV29-1 with TRBJ2-1; possibly TRBD2 for D (6 bases). The CDR3 consists of 15 residues. CDR1 and CDR2 (germline): SQVTM, ANQGSEA. Trimming took 1 base from V and 8 from J, leaving 18 bases between them. The CDR3 region is CSVEVAGTTSYEQFF. CDR3 DNA: TGCAGCGTTGAAGTTGCGGGGACCACTTCCTATGAGCAGTTCTTC.

CDR3 residues: CASSYSPDRDWVEQYF. The DNA of the CDR3 is TGTGCCAGCAGTTATAGCCCGGACAGGGATTGGGTCGAGCAGTACTTC. The chain couples TRBV6-6 to TRBJ2-7, with 8 bases matching TRBD1. CDR1 and CDR2 from the germline V gene are MNHNY and SVGAGI (reference sequence). Trimming removed 3 bases from V and 6 bases from J; junction bases left unmatched: 13. This CDR3 region has 16 residues.

This clone turned up a few times. The chain recombines TRBV19 with TRBJ1-2; D might be TRBD1 (5 bases). CDR3 length equals 14 residues. The V end was cut by 5 bases, the J end by 4 bases, with 14 bases between. In germline, CDR1 is LNHDA, CDR2 SQIVND (reference sequence). CDR3 amino acids: CASSLQGVFYGYTF. The CDR3 DNA follows: TGTGCCAGTAGTTTACAAGGGGTTTTCTATGGCTACACCTTC. Complete variable domain (other parts from reference TRBV19 and TRBJ1-2): DGGITQSPKYLFRKEGQNVTLSCEQNLNHDAMYWYRQDPGQGLRLIYYSQIVNDFQKGDIAEGYSVSREKKESFPLTVTSAQKNPTAFYLCASSLQGVFYGYTFGSGTRLTVV.

This clone was counted between two and nine times. The genes are TRBV10-3 and TRBJ2-6, with 7 positions matching TRBD1. The CDR3 consists of 16 residues. V lost 7 bases and J lost 0; bases outside the gene matches: 6. The germline V gene encodes CDR1 ENHRY and CDR2 SYGVKD. The CDR3: CAIKSGQSSGANVLTF. The CDR3 bases are TGTGCCATCAAGTCGGGACAGAGCTCTGGGGCCAACGTCCTGACTTTC.

There are a few counts of this clone. V gene TRBV9 combines with J gene TRBJ2-1, with 8 bases fitting TRBD2. J lost 10 bases, V lost 2 bases, and 11 bases had no gene match. The CDR3 covers 15 residues. CDR1 and CDR2 (germline): SGDLS, YYNGEE. The CDR3 is CASSVGPDSGGEQFF. In DNA form, the CDR3 reads TGTGCCAGCAGCGTGGGGCCAGACAGCGGGGGCGAGCAGTTCTTC.

This clone was picked up a small number of times. The chain is built from TRBV7-9 and TRBJ1-2; tentative D call: TRBD1 (5 bases). Germline V CDR1 and CDR2: SEHNR, FQNEAQ (reference sequence). The CDR3 totals 14 residues. V lost 4 bases, J lost 0 bases, and 9 bases lay in between. In nucleotides, the CDR3 is TGTGCCAGCAGCTCGGGACTGTCTAACTATGGCTACACCTTC. Its translation is CASSSGLSNYGYTF.

This clone was seen more than once but under ten times. V is TRBV6-7 and J is TRBJ2-7, with D maybe TRBD2 (5 bases). TRBV6-7 is assigned to the ORF class and has an uncertain function. V lost 6 bases to trimming and J lost 0 bases, with 12 bases between them. The length of the CDR3 is 14 residues. The CDR3 reads CASRHRGSSYEQYF. For the CDR3, the DNA is TGTGCCAGCAGGCACAGAGGGAGCTCCTACGAGCAGTACTTC.

This clone was observed a few times. J is TRBJ2-7 and V is TRBV4-1; D perhaps matches TRBD2 (6 bases). CDR1 and CDR2 from the germline V gene are MGHRA and YSYEKL. The CDR3 contains 15 residues. Trimming shortened V by 4 bases and J by 0 bases, and 13 bases separated the two germline ends. The CDR3 protein is CASSPSGGGSYEQYF. CDR3 nucleotides: TGCGCCAGCAGCCCAAGTGGGGGAGGCTCCTACGAGCAGTACTTC.

The chain employs TRBV9 and TRBJ2-3, with 9 nucleotides matching TRBD1. Losses at the gene ends were 2 bases for V and 2 bases for J; bases not matched to a gene: 3. The CDR3 runs 15 residues. Germline lookup yields CDR1 SGDLS and CDR2 YYNGEE. In DNA form, the CDR3 reads TGTGCCAGCAGCGTCGGGACAGGGCCCACAGATACGCAGTATTTT. It specifies CASSVGTGPTDTQYF.

The rearrangement uses TRBV11-2 and TRBJ2-3; TRBD1 matches 7 bases. The germline CDR1 and CDR2 sequences are SGHAT and FQNNGV. The CDR3 is made up of 13 amino acids. The trim removed 4 bases at V and 3 bases at J, leaving 1 base unmatched. The chain's CDR3 is CASSSRGTDTQYF. DNA for the CDR3: TGTGCCAGCAGCTCCAGGGGGACAGATACGCAGTATTTT.

This clone was picked up a small number of times. V is TRBV5-6 and J is TRBJ1-5; the match to TRBD1 covers 7 bases. This CDR3 spans 16 amino acids. Germline CDR1 reads SGHDT; CDR2 reads YYEEEE. The V gene end was trimmed by 4 bases and the J gene end by 0 bases; junction bases not matched to a gene: 7. CDR3 residues: CASSRTAGGSNQPQHF. Here the CDR3 DNA reads TGTGCCAGCAGCCGAACCGCAGGGGGTAGCAATCAGCCCCAGCATTTT.

This clone was seen more than once but under ten times. This rearrangement joins TRBV10-3 to TRBJ1-5; D perhaps matches TRBD1 (6 bases). Trimming stripped 5 bases from V and 5 bases from J, with 13 bases between. The CDR3 runs 14 residues. Looked up from germline, CDR1 is ENHRY and CDR2 is SYGVKD. The CDR3 protein is CAISIGQRHQPQHF. The CDR3, as DNA: TGTGCCATCAGTATCGGACAGCGCCATCAGCCCCAGCATTTT.

This clone appeared a few times. The chain uses TRBV29-1 and TRBJ2-6, with TRBD1 matching over 7 bases. The germline V gene encodes CDR1 SQVTM and CDR2 ANQGSEA. CDR3 size: 15 residues. The J segment lost 0 bases and the V segment lost 5 bases, leaving 4 bases of the junction unmatched. CDR3 protein: CSVRDRNSGANVLTF. The CDR3 region has the DNA TGCAGCGTTCGGGACAGAAACTCTGGGGCCAACGTCCTGACTTTC. The full variable domain, completed using reference TRBV29-1 and TRBJ2-6, is SAVISQKPSRDICQRGTSLTIQCQVDSQVTMMFWYRQQPGQSLTLIATANQGSEATYESGFVIDKFPISRPNLTFSTLTVSNMSPEDSSIYLCSVRDRNSGANVLTFGAGSRLTVL.

This chain links TRBV14 with TRBJ2-7; maybe TRBD2 (6 bases). This CDR3 is 14 amino acids long. The germline CDR1 and CDR2 sequences are SGHDN and FVKESK. V lost 1 base, J lost 2 bases, and 9 bases lay in between. The chain's CDR3 is CASSQGLEAYEQYF. The CDR3 nucleotides read TGTGCCAGCAGCCAAGGACTAGAGGCCTACGAGCAGTACTTC.

This chain uses TRBV2 with TRBJ1-1; D is unclear. V dropped 1 base and J dropped 5 bases, with 14 bases sitting between them. The CDR3 contains 15 residues. Germline values: CDR1 SNHLY, CDR2 FYNNEI. The CDR3 bases are TGTGCCAGCAGTGAAGGGAGGGTATTCGGGACTGAAGCTTTCTTT. Residues: CASSEGRVFGTEAFF.

The chain links TRBV19 to TRBJ2-3, with 13 positions matching TRBD2. The ends lost 4 bases at V and 1 base at J; junction bases unmatched: 5. The CDR3 is 17 residues long. The germline gives CDR1 LNHDA, CDR2 SQIVND (reference sequence). The CDR3 DNA sequence: TGTGCCAGTAGTACCCGGACTAGCGGGAGCCGCACAGATACGCAGTATTTT. This translates into CASSTRTSGSRTDTQYF. The variable domain in full, completed from reference TRBV19 and TRBJ2-3, reads DGGITQSPKYLFRKEGQNVTLSCEQNLNHDAMYWYRQDPGQGLRLIYYSQIVNDFQKGDIAEGYSVSREKKESFPLTVTSAQKNPTAFYLCASSTRTSGSRTDTQYFGPGTRLTVL.

The rearrangement links TRBV7-8 to TRBJ1-5; D is undetermined. The CDR3 consists of 15 residues. The germline CDR1 and CDR2 sequences are SGHVS and FQNEAQ. The germline V and J ends were trimmed by 1 base and 7 bases, with 14 bases remaining between them. CDR3 DNA sequence: TGTGCCAGCAGCTTAGACCCCACCGGTTACCAGCCCCAGCATTTT. Its translation is CASSLDPTGYQPQHF.

This clone was picked up a small number of times. The chain has TRBV4-1 and TRBJ1-6; maybe TRBD1 (5 bases). Germline values: CDR1 MGHRA, CDR2 YSYEKL. Trimming pared 5 bases from V and 8 bases from J, leaving 16 bases between. The CDR3 contains 15 residues. In nucleotides, the CDR3 is TGCGCCAGCAGCGCTATGGGCAGGGCGGATTCACCCCTCCACTTT. Translated: CASSAMGRADSPLHF.

V gene TRBV28 combines with J gene TRBJ1-3, with a weak D call TRBD1 (6 bases). The CDR3 has 15 residues. Per germline, CDR1 MDHEN and CDR2 SYDVKM. V lost 4 bases and J lost 3, with 13 bases in between. The CDR3 DNA is TGTGCCAGCAGTTCCCGCAGGGGATTTGGAAACACCATATATTTT. It yields the protein CASSSRRGFGNTIYF.

The chain uses TRBV27 and TRBJ1-2; D gene ambiguous. Germline assignment: CDR1 MNHEY and CDR2 SMNVEV (reference sequence). V was trimmed by 1 base and J by 0 bases, leaving 12 bases between them. The CDR3 has 16 amino acids. The CDR3 bases are TGTGCCAGCAGTTTATTGAGGGCAGAATCTAACTATGGCTACACCTTC. Encoded protein: CASSLLRAESNYGYTF.

This rearrangement joins TRBV6-5 to TRBJ1-6; D possibly corresponds to TRBD1 (6 bases). The CDR3 covers 12 residues. Trimming cost V 5 bases and J 9 bases, with 8 bases left between them. CDR1 and CDR2 from the germline V gene are MNHEY and SVGAGI. The CDR3 DNA sequence: TGTGCCAGCAGTGACAGGATTTCACCCCTCCACTTT. Translated, it gives CASSDRISPLHF.

The chain recombines TRBV5-1 with TRBJ2-6; a weak D match, TRBD1 (7 bases). The CDR3 spans 18 residues. The V end lost 0 bases, the J end lost 0 bases, and 13 bases lay between the germline ends. The V gene's germline CDR1 is SGHRS and CDR2 YFSETQ. DNA of the CDR3: TGCGCCAGCAGCTTGGGTCAGGGGGGCATCTCTGGGGCCAACGTCCTGACTTTC. Protein: CASSLGQGGISGANVLTF.

There are a few counts of this clone. This chain uses TRBV5-1 with TRBJ2-5, with 13 bases fitting TRBD2. The V gene end was trimmed by 6 bases and the J gene end by 4 bases; junction bases not matched to a gene: 12. Germline loops: CDR1 SGHRS, CDR2 YFSETQ. This CDR3 is 17 amino acids long. This CDR3 reads CASKLLAGGPSGETQYF. CDR3 in DNA: TGCGCCAGCAAACTACTAGCGGGAGGGCCTAGTGGAGAGACCCAGTACTTC.

The genes are TRBV5-1 and TRBJ1-2; the D gene is possibly TRBD1 (6 bases). Germline lookup yields CDR1 SGHRS and CDR2 YFSETQ. There are 14 residues in the CDR3. The ends were cut back, 0 bases at V and 4 bases at J, with 10 bases in the middle. The CDR3 DNA follows: TGCGCCAGCAGCTTGGGACAGGAGACCTATGGCTACACCTTC. Its translation: CASSLGQETYGYTF.

In this sample, this clone turned up a few times. The chain combines TRBV4-3 with TRBJ1-2; 8 bases line up with TRBD1. Germline V gives CDR1 LGHNA, CDR2 YSLEER. The CDR3 contains 17 residues. Germline trimming cut 0 bases from V and 4 bases from J; bases unmatched to any gene: 10. The CDR3 DNA follows: TGCGCCAGCAGCCAAGACATATCAGGGGGCGGTGTCTATGGCTACACCTTC. This gives the protein CASSQDISGGGVYGYTF.

Concerning this clone: Other DNA sequences in the same sample also yield this CDR3. The rearrangement joins TRBV4-3 to TRBJ1-6, with 12 bases identical to TRBD1. Germline V gene data show CDR1 as LGHNA and CDR2 as YSLEER. CDR3 length: 18 residues. The J segment lost 10 bases and the V segment lost 0 bases, leaving 10 bases of the junction unmatched. CDR3 loop: CASSQDKGQGAIYSPLHF. As DNA, the CDR3 is TGCGCCAGCAGCCAAGATAAGGGACAGGGGGCCATTTACTCACCCCTCCACTTT.

This sequence joins TRBV18 and TRBJ2-1; 9 bases are a match to TRBD1. The CDR3 runs to 14 residues. The germline gives CDR1 KGHSH, CDR2 LQKENI. V lost 3 bases to trimming and J lost 8 bases; unmatched junction nucleotides: 5. The CDR3 loop reads CASSPGQGLYEQFF. In DNA, the CDR3 is TGTGCCAGCTCACCCGGACAGGGGTTGTATGAGCAGTTCTTC.

The chain links TRBV7-9 to TRBJ2-5; TRBD2 aligns across 13 bases. V was clipped by 5 bases and J by 2 bases; unmatched bases: 2. This CDR3 comprises 15 residues. CDR1 and CDR2 (germline): SEHNR, FQNEAQ (reference sequence). CDR3 amino acids: CASSRLAGGQETQYF. CDR3 sequence (DNA): TGTGCCAGCAGCCGACTAGCGGGGGGACAAGAGACCCAGTACTTC.

This clone was detected only a few times. J is TRBJ2-1 and V is TRBV2; 10 bases are a match to TRBD2. J lost 4 bases, V lost 8 bases, and 8 bases had no gene match. The germline V gene encodes CDR1 SNHLY and CDR2 FYNNEI. This CDR3 contains 15 residues. The CDR3 here is CASGEGLAQYNEQFF. The CDR3 DNA is TGTGCCAGCGGGGAGGGACTAGCGCAATACAATGAGCAGTTCTTC.

This clone appeared a few times. J is TRBJ2-3 and V is TRBV6-5; 7 bases line up with TRBD2. Losses at the gene ends were 2 bases for V and 3 bases for J; bases not matched to a gene: 2. Germline V lookup: CDR1 MNHEY, CDR2 SVGAGI. CDR3 length: 14 amino acids. Written as DNA, the CDR3 is TGTGCCAGCAGTTACGGGAGGGAGACAGATACGCAGTATTTT. Protein product: CASSYGRETDTQYF.